Given below is one TCR beta chain in context. Its antigen is undetermined. A second PCR, run for about 6 to 12 cycles, used a sample-barcoded 5' primer plus a J-beta primer mix. Each cDNA molecule was tagged by a template-switch adaptor with 12 random nucleotides. TCRdb ran MiXCR on the 5' RACE reads and lists one entry per CDR3 protein. The table lists about 970,000 distinct CDR3 sequences, just over 50% of them singletons. The data are from a study of blood T cells in healthy people across ages. Study outcomes and limitations: Researchers deemed the diversity estimates from one million T cells underestimates.

Aged roughly 6 to 100, donors were systemically healthy Caucasians from Russia. There are 15 residues in the CDR3. Trimming took 5 bases from V and 9 from J; bases not matched to a gene: 6. Germline values: CDR1 MNHNS, CDR2 SASEGT. Material for sequencing was blood. The receptor's source is a woman aged 60-75 years in good health. V usage is TRBV6-1 and J usage is TRBJ2-1; TRBD2 aligns across 14 bases. The CDR3 DNA sequence: TGTGCCAGCAGTCTTCGACTAGCGGGAGGGTTTGAGCAGTTCTTC. Translated, it gives CASSLRLAGGFEQFF.